One and the same sample provided the 32 T cell receptor beta chains below, sequenced in a study of CD8 T cells in Susac syndrome. Random hexamers were used to reverse transcribe the RNA input (roughly 0.5 to 1 ug). TCRdb passed the immunoSEQ multiplex PCR reads through MiXCR, listing each CDR3 protein once. The sample consists of some 200,000 distinct CDR3 sequences, approximately 94% of them appearing once. Sequences were obtained from CD4+ T cells from PBMCs. Receptors originate from a human donor with Susac syndrome.

The CDR3 DNA reads TGCAGCGTTGCCCAGGGCTCTGGAAACACCATATATTTT. As protein: CSVAQGSGNTIYF. The chain links TRBV29-1 to TRBJ1-3; maybe TRBD1 (5 bases). Trimming took off 4 bases at V and 0 bases at J, with 7 bases between the two ends. This CDR3 is 13 amino acids long. Germline lookup yields CDR1 SQVTM and CDR2 ANQGSEA.

The V gene is TRBV11-1, the J gene TRBJ1-1; 12 nucleotides line up with TRBD1. The germline CDR1 and CDR2 sequences are SGHAT and FQDESV (reference sequence). The V segment lost 4 bases and the J segment 5 bases; nucleotides outside the gene matches: 14. The CDR3 extends over 18 amino acids. The CDR3 sequence: CASSSSGTGGARETEAFF. As DNA, the CDR3 is TGTGCCAGCAGCTCCTCCGGGACAGGGGGCGCGAGGGAGACTGAAGCTTTCTTT.

CDR3 sequence (DNA): TGTGCCAGCAATAAGGACGGGAACAATCAGCCCCAGCATTTT. Amino acids: CASNKDGNNQPQHF. The chain combines TRBV12-3 or TRBV12-4 with TRBJ1-5; D is unclear. This CDR3 region has 14 residues. Trimming took 7 bases from V and 3 from J, leaving 13 bases between them.

CDR3 loop: CASSATKGNQPQHF. CDR3 nucleotide sequence: TGTGCCAGCAGTGCTACAAAGGGCAATCAGCCCCAGCATTTT. The chain combines TRBV6-1 with TRBJ1-5; D call uncertain. V shed 4 bases and J shed 2 bases, with 9 bases lying between them. Germline V gives CDR1 MNHNS, CDR2 SASEGT. The length of the CDR3 is 14 residues.

This chain uses TRBV5-4 with TRBJ2-3; D gene uncertain. This CDR3 spans 14 amino acids. The germline gives CDR1 SGHNT, CDR2 YYREEE (reference sequence). With 0 bases removed from V and 2 bases from J, the gap between germline ends came to 7 bases. The CDR3 here is CASSLEATTDTQYF. The CDR3 nucleotides read TGTGCCAGCAGCTTGGAGGCTACCACAGATACGCAGTATTTT.

The chain employs TRBV20-1 and TRBJ2-5, with D possibly being TRBD2 (7 bases). This CDR3 is built from 12 residues. The V and J ends lost 5 bases and 8 bases respectively, with 15 bases between them. CDR1 is DFQATT, CDR2 SNEGSKA, per germline (reference sequence). The CDR3 reads CSAGGGGGTQYF. The CDR3 DNA reads TGCAGTGCTGGGGGAGGGGGAGGAACCCAGTACTTC.

The chain recombines TRBV3-1 with TRBJ2-6; 12 bases agree with TRBD1. The germline CDR1 and CDR2 sequences are LGHDT and YNNKEL (reference sequence). J gave up 4 bases and V 4 bases, and 5 bases lay outside the gene matches. The CDR3 is 17 residues long. CDR3 residues: CASSPGQGARGANVLTF. As DNA, the CDR3 is TGTGCCAGCAGCCCGGGACAGGGGGCGCGGGGGGCCAACGTCCTGACTTTC.

This clonotype was found once. This chain links TRBV29-1 with TRBJ2-5; the D call may be TRBD1 or TRBD2 (5 bases each). V lost 4 bases, J lost 4 bases, and 10 bases lay in between. Germline-derived CDR1 and CDR2 are SQVTM and ANQGSEA. The CDR3 length is 12 residues. The CDR3 loop reads CSVAMRGETQYF. The CDR3 DNA reads as TGCAGCGTTGCTATGAGGGGAGAGACCCAGTACTTC. Using reference TRBV29-1 and TRBJ2-5 for the parts outside the CDR3, the full variable domain is SAVISQKPSRDICQRGTSLTIQCQVDSQVTMMFWYRQQPGQSLTLIATANQGSEATYESGFVIDKFPISRPNLTFSTLTVSNMSPEDSSIYLCSVAMRGETQYFGPGTRLLVL.

The chain couples TRBV5-1 to TRBJ2-3, with 10 bases matching TRBD2. In germline, CDR1 is SGHRS, CDR2 YFSETQ. The CDR3 runs to 15 residues. Trimming at V came to 2 bases and at J to 4 bases, leaving 4 bases not matched to a gene. CDR3 in DNA: TGCGCCAGCAGCTTCCTAGCGGGGGTTCCAGATACGCAGTATTTT. Encoded protein: CASSFLAGVPDTQYF.

The genes are TRBV4-2 and TRBJ2-1; the match to TRBD2 covers 10 bases. The CDR3 loop spans 17 amino acids. CDR1 LGHNA and CDR2 YNFKEQ come from the germline V gene. The J segment lost 7 bases and the V segment lost 0 bases, leaving 9 bases of the junction unmatched. CDR3 DNA: TGTGCCAGCAGCCAAGAGCCGAGCGGGGGGGCCATTAATGAGCAGTTCTTC. Protein product: CASSQEPSGGAINEQFF.

The chain employs TRBV4-3 and TRBJ1-5, with D maybe TRBD1 (5 bases). CDR1 and CDR2 from the germline V gene are LGHNA and YSLEER. With 0 bases removed from V and 6 bases from J, the gap between germline ends came to 12 bases. The CDR3 runs to 15 residues. The CDR3 DNA is TGCGCCAGCAGCCAAGATCGGGGGGTAGGTCAGCCCCAGCATTTT. Translating gives CASSQDRGVGQPQHF.

The chain uses TRBV15 and TRBJ2-7; TRBD1 matches 7 bases. Germline V gives CDR1 LNHNV, CDR2 YYDKDF (reference sequence). Germline trimming cut 3 bases from V and 2 bases from J; bases unmatched to any gene: 7. The CDR3 covers 15 residues. The CDR3 DNA reads TGTGCCACCAGCAGGGACAGGAAAGCCACCTACGAGCAGTACTTC. Translation gives CATSRDRKATYEQYF.

V and J are TRBV7-2 and TRBJ1-6, with TRBD1 matching 8 bases. The CDR3 extends over 15 amino acids. The germline gives CDR1 SGHTA, CDR2 FQGNSA. The junction had 10 bases not matched to a gene; V was cut back by 4 bases and J by 11 bases. CDR3 region: CASSSTTGGIAPLHF. Written as DNA, the CDR3 is TGTGCCAGCAGCTCCACCACAGGGGGGATTGCACCCCTCCACTTT.

The chain couples TRBV25-1 to TRBJ1-1; the D is unclear. The germline V gene encodes CDR1 MGHDK and CDR2 SYGVNS. This CDR3 comprises 14 residues. V lost 6 bases and J 1 base, leaving 12 bases between the germline ends. The CDR3 nucleotides read TGTGCCAGCAGGAAGGACGGCCAGAACACTGAAGCTTTCTTT. Its protein product is CASRKDGQNTEAFF.

The chain carries TRBV10-3 and TRBJ2-2; TRBD1 matches 9 bases. This CDR3 comprises 15 residues. The germline CDR1 and CDR2 sequences are ENHRY and SYGVKD. V gave up 7 bases and J gave up 1 base; unmatched junction bases: 4. This CDR3 reads CAINPGQGNTGELFF. CDR3 nucleotides: TGTGCCATCAACCCGGGACAGGGGAACACCGGGGAGCTGTTTTTT.

The V and J genes are TRBV19 and TRBJ2-7; D may be TRBD1 or TRBD2 (5 bases each). Trimming removed 6 bases at V and 6 bases at J, with 15 bases between. Germline V gives CDR1 LNHDA, CDR2 SQIVND (reference sequence). The CDR3 runs to 13 residues. The CDR3 sequence is CASSTTEGLEQYF. The DNA of the CDR3 is TGTGCCAGTAGCACGACAGAGGGGCTCGAGCAGTACTTC.

CDR3 sequence: CASSTLRGLRETQYF. The DNA for the CDR3 is TGTGCCAGCAGCACACTTAGGGGGCTCAGGGAGACCCAGTACTTC. This chain links TRBV11-2 with TRBJ2-5; 7 bases match TRBD1. Germline V gene lookup returns CDR1 SGHAT and CDR2 FQNNGV. There are 15 residues in the CDR3. V shed 5 bases, J shed 5 bases, and the junction held 11 bases outside the gene matches. The full variable domain, with the rest looked up from reference TRBV11-2 and TRBJ2-5, is EAGVAQSPRYKIIEKRQSVAFWCNPISGHATLYWYQQILGQGPKLLIQFQNNGVVDDSQLPKDRFSAERLKGVDSTLKIQPAKLEDSAVYLCASSTLRGLRETQYFGPGTRLLVL.

This clonotype was observed a single time. The rearrangement uses TRBV6-5 and TRBJ1-3, with D hard to call. The ends were cut back, 2 bases at V and 0 bases at J, with 8 bases in the middle. The CDR3 loop spans 15 amino acids. Germline-derived CDR1 and CDR2 are MNHEY and SVGAGI. CDR3 residues: CASSYTGSSGNTIYF. The DNA for the CDR3 is TGTGCCAGCAGTTACACGGGCAGCTCTGGAAACACCATATATTTT.

CDR3 nucleotide sequence: TGTGCCACCAGTGACTCTAGCGATACGCAGTATTTT. Translation gives CATSDSSDTQYF. The chain carries TRBV24-1 and TRBJ2-3, with D possibly being TRBD2 (5 bases). This CDR3 spans 12 amino acids. V shed 4 bases and J shed 6 bases, with 7 bases lying between them. In germline, CDR1 is KGHDR, CDR2 SFDVKD.

The count of this clonotype is one. The chain recombines TRBV2 with TRBJ2-7; D unclear. V was cut by 6 bases and J by 3 bases, with 6 bases left in between. The CDR3 has 11 residues. Germline loops: CDR1 SNHLY, CDR2 FYNNEI. CDR3 sequence: CASRASYEQYF. The CDR3 nucleotides are TGTGCCAGCAGGGCTAGCTACGAGCAGTACTTC.

The chain uses TRBV11-2 and TRBJ2-7; 10 bases match TRBD1. Unmatched junction bases numbered 10, after V lost 7 bases and J lost 7 bases. This CDR3 spans 14 amino acids. Germline V lookup: CDR1 SGHAT, CDR2 FQNNGV. In DNA form, the CDR3 reads TGTGCCAGCACTTTAGACAGGGGGCCTGGTGAGCAGTACTTC. Residues: CASTLDRGPGEQYF.

J is TRBJ2-3 and V is TRBV3-1; D gene unclear. CDR3 length: 13 amino acids. Germline V lookup: CDR1 LGHDT, CDR2 YNNKEL (reference sequence). With 5 bases removed from V and 3 bases from J, the gap between germline ends came to 9 bases. The CDR3 loop reads CASSTTRTDTQYF. Here the CDR3 DNA reads TGTGCCAGCAGCACTACCAGGACAGATACGCAGTATTTT.

This clonotype occurred once. V usage is TRBV19 and J usage is TRBJ1-2, with D uncertain. V gave up 7 bases and J gave up 3 bases, with 12 bases separating them. The germline gives CDR1 LNHDA, CDR2 SQIVND (reference sequence). The CDR3 length is 13 residues. CDR3 loop: CASTFGLHYGYTF. DNA of the CDR3: TGTGCCAGTACTTTTGGCCTACACTATGGCTACACCTTC.

The chain uses TRBV20-1 and TRBJ2-3; D gene unclear. Trimming stripped 7 bases from V and 5 bases from J, with 13 bases between. There are 12 residues in the CDR3. The V gene's germline CDR1 is DFQATT and CDR2 SNEGSKA (reference sequence). The CDR3: CSVGTSGDTQYF. CDR3 nucleotides: TGCAGTGTTGGTACCTCGGGAGATACGCAGTATTTT.

The gene calls are TRBV7-2 and TRBJ2-1; 15 positions agree with TRBD2. Germline trimming cut 6 bases from V and 9 bases from J; bases unmatched to any gene: 6. This CDR3 is 15 amino acids long. Germline V gene sequence: CDR1 SGHTA, CDR2 FQGNSA. CDR3 DNA sequence: TGTGCCAGCAGATGGACTAGCGGGGGGGCTGGTGAGCAGTTCTTC. Amino acid sequence: CASRWTSGGAGEQFF.

The V gene is TRBV6-6, the J gene TRBJ2-1; D may be TRBD2 (6 bases). The germline V and J ends were trimmed by 7 bases and 6 bases, with 16 bases remaining between them. CDR1 and CDR2 (germline): MNHNY, SVGAGI (reference sequence). CDR3 length equals 14 residues. The CDR3 reads CASNVAAIFNEQFF. The CDR3 DNA follows: TGTGCCAGCAACGTAGCGGCTATTTTCAATGAGCAGTTCTTC.

The chain links TRBV11-2 to TRBJ1-1; no clear D. The V and J ends lost 8 bases and 5 bases respectively, with 18 bases between them. Germline V CDR1 and CDR2: SGHAT, FQNNGV. The CDR3 extends over 14 amino acids. The CDR3 DNA reads TGTGCCAGCGATACGACGGACGGTTCTACTGAAGCTTTCTTT. It specifies CASDTTDGSTEAFF.

CDR3 sequence (DNA): TGTGCCAGCAGCTTAAATGTCTACCCCGAGCAGTACTTC. Protein sequence: CASSLNVYPEQYF. The chain combines TRBV7-2 with TRBJ2-7; D remains unclear. Germline V gives CDR1 SGHTA, CDR2 FQGNSA. The CDR3 has 13 amino acids. Trimming pared 2 bases from V and 6 bases from J, leaving 11 bases between.

The chain employs TRBV9 and TRBJ2-1, with D possibly being TRBD2 (6 bases). From germline, CDR1 is SGDLS and CDR2 YYNGEE. V was clipped by 0 bases and J by 5 bases, with 12 bases between them. This CDR3 has 15 residues. The CDR3, as DNA: TGTGCCAGCAGCGTAGGTAGCGGAAGAGACAATGAGCAGTTCTTC. Translated, it gives CASSVGSGRDNEQFF.

The chain carries TRBV19 and TRBJ2-1; maybe TRBD2 (6 bases). Trimming took 6 bases from V and 6 from J, leaving 21 bases between them. The V gene's germline CDR1 is LNHDA and CDR2 SQIVND (reference sequence). This CDR3 spans 16 amino acids. The CDR3 spells CASSQVGGKEGNEQFF. DNA of the CDR3: TGTGCCAGTAGCCAGGTTGGGGGGAAAGAAGGCAATGAGCAGTTCTTC. Based on the CDR3 plus reference TRBV19 and TRBJ2-1, the full variable domain is DGGITQSPKYLFRKEGQNVTLSCEQNLNHDAMYWYRQDPGQGLRLIYYSQIVNDFQKGDIAEGYSVSREKKESFPLTVTSAQKNPTAFYLCASSQVGGKEGNEQFFGPGTRLTVL.

The chain carries TRBV3-1 and TRBJ1-2; D is unresolved. Trimming left V 8 bases short and J 4 bases short, with 11 bases between. Per the germline V gene, CDR1 is LGHDT and CDR2 is YNNKEL (reference sequence). The CDR3 extends over 12 amino acids. The CDR3 here is CASAGSGYGYTF. For the CDR3, the DNA is TGTGCCAGCGCAGGCTCCGGCTATGGCTACACCTTC.

The chain has TRBV30 and TRBJ2-6; no definite D call. Germline V CDR1 and CDR2: GTSNPN, SVGIG (reference sequence). This CDR3 has 13 amino acids. Trimming stripped 3 bases from V and 1 base from J, with 4 bases between. The CDR3 spells CAWSWSGANVLTF. The CDR3 region has the DNA TGTGCCTGGAGCTGGTCTGGGGCCAACGTCCTGACTTTC.